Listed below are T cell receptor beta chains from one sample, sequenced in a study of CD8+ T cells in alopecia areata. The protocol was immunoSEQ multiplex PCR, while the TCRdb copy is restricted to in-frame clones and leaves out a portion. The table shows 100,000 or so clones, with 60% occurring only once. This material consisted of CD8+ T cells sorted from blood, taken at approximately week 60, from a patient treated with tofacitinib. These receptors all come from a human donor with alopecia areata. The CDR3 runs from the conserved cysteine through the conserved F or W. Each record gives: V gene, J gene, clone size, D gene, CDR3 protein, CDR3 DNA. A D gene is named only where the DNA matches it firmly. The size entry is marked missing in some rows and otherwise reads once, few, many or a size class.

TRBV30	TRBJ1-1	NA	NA	CAWSEAGRGTEAFF	TGTGCCTGGAGTGAGGCAGGGCGGGGTACTGAAGCTTTCTTT
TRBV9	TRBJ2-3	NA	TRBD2	CASSASSGGYTDTQYF	TGTGCCAGCAGCGCGTCTAGCGGGGGATACACAGATACGCAGTATTTT
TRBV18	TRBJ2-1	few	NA	CASSPQFSGGDYNEQFF	TGTGCCAGCTCACCACAATTCTCAGGGGGGGATTACAATGAGCAGTTCTTC
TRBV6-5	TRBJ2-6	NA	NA	CASSYWSGANVLTF	TGTGCCAGCAGTTATTGGTCTGGGGCCAACGTCCTGACTTTC
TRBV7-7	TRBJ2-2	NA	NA	CASSLLHRGTGELFF	TGTGCCAGCAGCTTACTTCACCGGGGTACCGGGGAGCTGTTTTTT
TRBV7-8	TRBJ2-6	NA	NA	CASSLGRWGSGANVLTF	TGTGCCAGCAGCTTAGGGAGGTGGGGGTCTGGGGCCAACGTCCTGACTTTC
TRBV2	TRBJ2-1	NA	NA	CASSEGLNNEQFF	TGTGCCAGCAGTGAAGGCCTGAACAATGAGCAGTTCTTC
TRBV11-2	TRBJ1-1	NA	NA	CASSDGAGATEAFF	TGTGCCAGCAGCGACGGCGCAGGGGCCACTGAAGCTTTCTTT
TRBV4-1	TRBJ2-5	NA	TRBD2	CASSGDSKRGATQETQYF	TGCGCCAGCAGCGGGGATTCAAAGCGGGGGGCCACCCAAGAGACCCAGTACTTC
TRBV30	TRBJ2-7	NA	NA	CAWSRGYEQYF	TGTGCCTGGAGTCGTGGGTACGAGCAGTACTTC
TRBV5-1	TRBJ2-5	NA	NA	CASSLGSDGPQETQYF	TGCGCCAGCAGCTTGGGCTCTGACGGACCCCAAGAGACCCAGTACTTC
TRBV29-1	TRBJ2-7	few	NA	CSVTSLAGWEQYF	TGCAGCGTTACTAGCCTAGCCGGATGGGAGCAGTACTTC
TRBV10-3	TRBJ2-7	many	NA	CAISDREYEQYF	TGTGCCATCAGTGACAGGGAATACGAGCAGTACTTC
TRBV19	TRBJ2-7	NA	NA	CASSIVRGSSYEQYF	TGTGCCAGTAGTATAGTGAGGGGGAGCTCCTACGAGCAGTACTTC
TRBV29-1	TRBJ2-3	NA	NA	CSVSVGGRYTDTQYF	TGCAGCGTCAGCGTTGGAGGGAGGTACACAGATACGCAGTATTTT
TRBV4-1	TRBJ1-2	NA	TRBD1	CASSLILVGQDYGYTF	TGCGCCAGCAGCCTTATACTGGTGGGACAGGACTATGGCTACACCTTC
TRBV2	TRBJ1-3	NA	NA	CASKGRTIAGNTIYF	TGTGCCAGCAAGGGCAGAACCATCGCTGGAAACACCATATATTTT
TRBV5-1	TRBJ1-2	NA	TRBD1	CASSPRDRGRVGYGYTF	TGCGCCAGCAGCCCCAGGGACAGGGGGCGCGTCGGCTATGGCTACACCTTC
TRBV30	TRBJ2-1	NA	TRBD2	CAWSVLLAGANEQFF	TGTGCCTGGAGTGTTTTACTAGCGGGGGCCAATGAGCAGTTCTTC